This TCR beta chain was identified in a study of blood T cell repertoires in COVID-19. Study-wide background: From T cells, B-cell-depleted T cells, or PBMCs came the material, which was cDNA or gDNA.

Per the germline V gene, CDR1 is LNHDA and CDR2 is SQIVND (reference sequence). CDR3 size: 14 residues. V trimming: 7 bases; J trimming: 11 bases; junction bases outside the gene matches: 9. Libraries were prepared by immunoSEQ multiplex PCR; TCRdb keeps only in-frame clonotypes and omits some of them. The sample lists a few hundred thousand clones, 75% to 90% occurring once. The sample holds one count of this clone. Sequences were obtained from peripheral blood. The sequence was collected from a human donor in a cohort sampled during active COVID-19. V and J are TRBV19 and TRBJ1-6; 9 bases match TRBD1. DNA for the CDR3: TGTGCCAGTACCTCGGGACAGGGCGGAGCACCCCTCCACTTT. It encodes CASTSGQGGAPLHF.